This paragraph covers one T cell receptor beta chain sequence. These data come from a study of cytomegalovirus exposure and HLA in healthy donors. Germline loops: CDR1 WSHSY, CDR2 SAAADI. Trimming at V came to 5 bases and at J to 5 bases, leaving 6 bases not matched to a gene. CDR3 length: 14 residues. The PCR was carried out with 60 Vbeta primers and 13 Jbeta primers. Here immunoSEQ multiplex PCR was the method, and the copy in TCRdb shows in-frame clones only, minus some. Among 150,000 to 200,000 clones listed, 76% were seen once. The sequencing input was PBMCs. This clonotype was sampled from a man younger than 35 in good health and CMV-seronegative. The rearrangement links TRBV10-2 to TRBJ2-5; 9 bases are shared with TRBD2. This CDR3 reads CASSLAGVKETQYF. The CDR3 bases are TGCGCCAGCAGTTTAGCGGGAGTAAAGGAGACCCAGTACTTC.